The rows below give T cell receptor beta chains drawn from one sample of a study of blood T cell repertoires in COVID-19. Sequencing used immunoSEQ multiplex PCR; TCRdb keeps in-frame clones, though not all of them. In the table there are fewer than 500,000 clones, roughly 90% of which are singletons. Sequencing was done on a sample of PBMCs or T cells enriched from blood (not recorded which). These receptors originate from a woman aged 30 to 39 with acute COVID-19. CDR3s include the opening cysteine and the closing phenylalanine or tryptophan.

v_gene,j_gene,CDR3aa
TRBV19,TRBJ1-6,CASSVQGVDSPLHF
TRBV2,TRBJ2-7,CASSMDRAYEQYF
TRBV10-1,TRBJ1-5,CASSGGEQGAYQPQHF
TRBV6-5,TRBJ1-5,CASADRHQGQPQHF
TRBV24-1,TRBJ2-3,CATSDMGSGGGTDTQYF
TRBV3-1/TRBV3-2,TRBJ2-5,CASSQLSGKREVYF
TRBV19,TRBJ2-7,CASSPTGRSSYEQYF
TRBV19,TRBJ1-1,CASQKGGSTEAFF
TRBV4-3,TRBJ2-5,CASSNRLAGGPGGETQYF
TRBV7-9,TRBJ1-1,CASDAGSNTEAFF
TRBV2,TRBJ2-4,CASSEVAGTGIF
TRBV5-1,TRBJ2-1,CASSGGLAGDYNEQFF
TRBV28,TRBJ2-1,CASRPTNSYNEQFF
TRBV3-1/TRBV3-2,TRBJ1-1,CASSPSRAANTEAFF
TRBV7-2,TRBJ2-7,CASKNRDSYEQYF
TRBV7-9,TRBJ2-7,CASSFTRVNEQYF
TRBV5-1,TRBJ2-7,CATADSPTYEQYF
TRBV5-1,TRBJ2-1,CASSLDSYPYNEQFF
TRBV30,TRBJ1-6,CAWSMGQVETHSPLHF
TRBV11-2,TRBJ2-1,CASSTRLLAESYNEQFF
TRBV5-1,TRBJ2-2,CASRFSANTGELFF
TRBV6-5,TRBJ1-2,CASSYSQGVRSGYTF
TRBV24-1,TRBJ2-1,CATSDFWGDEQFF
TRBV3-1/TRBV3-2,TRBJ1-4,CASSQAGGRTNEKLFF
TRBV27,TRBJ2-1,CASSRVSGPPSYNEQFF
TRBV5-1,TRBJ2-1,CASSSTSGGINYNEQFF
TRBV5-6,TRBJ2-7,CASSAGLVREQYF
TRBV3-1/TRBV3-2,TRBJ1-1,CASSLGPGQGNTEAFF